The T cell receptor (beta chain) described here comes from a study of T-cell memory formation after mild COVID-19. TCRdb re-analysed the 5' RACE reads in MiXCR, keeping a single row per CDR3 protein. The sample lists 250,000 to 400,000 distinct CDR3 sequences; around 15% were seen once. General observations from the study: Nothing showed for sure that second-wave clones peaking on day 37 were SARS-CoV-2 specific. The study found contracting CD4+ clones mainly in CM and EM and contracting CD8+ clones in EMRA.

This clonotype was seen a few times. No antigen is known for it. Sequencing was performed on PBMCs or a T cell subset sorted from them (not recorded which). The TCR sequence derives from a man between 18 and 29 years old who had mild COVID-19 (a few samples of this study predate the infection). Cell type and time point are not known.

The CDR3: CASSYNLRSSNSPLHF. CDR3 nucleotide sequence: TGTGCCAGCAGCTACAACCTTCGATCTAGTAATTCACCCCTCCACTTT. J is TRBJ1-6 and V is TRBV5-6; D is uncertain. The CDR3 consists of 16 residues. The V end lost 3 bases, the J end lost 6 bases, and 16 bases lay between the germline ends. Germline V CDR1 and CDR2: SGHDT, YYEEEE.